The rows below give T cell receptor beta chains drawn from one sample of a study of blood T cell repertoires in COVID-19. Assay used: immunoSEQ multiplex PCR; TCRdb lists only in-frame clones, some missing. The sample carries about 320,000 clones, about nine tenths recorded once. The sequenced material came from PBMCs or T cells enriched from blood (not recorded which). These receptors originate from a woman between 18 and 29 years old who had recovered from COVID-19. Each CDR3 is given with its conserved first and last residue. Each record gives: J gene, V gene, clone size, D gene, CDR3 protein, CDR3 DNA. D genes are given only for firm matches. Not every row has a clone size; where given, it reads once, few, many or a size class.

J: TRBJ1-6
V: TRBV4-1
size: -
D: -
CDR3: CASSQDQAGVEYNSPLHF
DNA: TGCGCCAGCAGCCAAGATCAGGCGGGGGTTGAGTATAATTCACCCCTCCACTTT

J: TRBJ2-2
V: TRBV19
size: -
D: -
CDR3: CASTQGQNTGELFF
DNA: TGTGCCAGTACTCAGGGGCAGAACACCGGGGAGCTGTTTTTT

J: TRBJ1-2
V: TRBV19
size: -
D: -
CDR3: CASSILTSRLTF
DNA: TGTGCCAGTAGTATTCTTACATCTCGCCTCACCTTC

J: TRBJ2-7
V: TRBV19
size: -
D: TRBD2
CDR3: CASSMDSGTTYEQYF
DNA: TGTGCCAGTAGTATGGATTCCGGGACTACTTACGAGCAGTACTTC

J: TRBJ1-1
V: TRBV3-1/TRBV3-2
size: -
D: TRBD1
CDR3: CASSQGTGGWVETEAFF
DNA: TGTGCCAGCAGCCAAGGGACAGGGGGCTGGGTGGAGACTGAAGCTTTCTTT

J: TRBJ2-7
V: TRBV6-1
size: -
D: -
CDR3: CASSESPFSYEQYF
DNA: TGTGCCAGCAGTGAATCCCCATTTTCCTACGAGCAGTACTTC

J: TRBJ1-5
V: TRBV7-2
size: -
D: -
CDR3: CASSLAAGLGQPQHF
DNA: TGTGCCAGCAGCTTAGCAGCAGGGTTGGGTCAGCCCCAGCATTTT

J: TRBJ2-7
V: TRBV3-1/TRBV3-2
size: once
D: -
CDR3: CASSPSPPGSYEQYF
DNA: TGTGCCAGCAGCCCCAGCCCTCCGGGGTCCTACGAGCAGTACTTC

J: TRBJ1-5
V: TRBV28
size: -
D: -
CDR3: CASSLSGYGNQPQHF
DNA: TGTGCCAGCAGTTTATCAGGGTATGGCAATCAGCCCCAGCATTTT

J: TRBJ1-4
V: TRBV28
size: -
D: TRBD1
CDR3: CASSLQTGRNEKLFF
DNA: TGTGCCAGCAGCCTCCAGACAGGGCGCAATGAAAAACTGTTTTTT

J: TRBJ2-1
V: TRBV18
size: -
D: TRBD2
CDR3: CASSPGLADYNEQFF
DNA: TGTGCCAGCTCACCGGGACTAGCGGACTACAATGAGCAGTTCTTC

J: TRBJ2-7
V: TRBV25-1
size: -
D: -
CDR3: CASSELVSSAYEQYF
DNA: TGTGCCAGCAGTGAACTGGTGTCATCGGCCTACGAGCAGTACTTC

J: TRBJ2-1
V: TRBV18
size: -
D: -
CDR3: CASSPLTSPKSYNEQFF
DNA: TGTGCCAGCTCACCTTTAACTAGCCCTAAATCCTACAATGAGCAGTTCTTC

J: TRBJ2-1
V: TRBV12-3/TRBV12-4
size: -
D: -
CDR3: CASTITMGEQFF
DNA: TGTGCCAGCACTATTACTATGGGTGAGCAGTTCTTC

J: TRBJ1-1
V: TRBV18
size: few
D: -
CDR3: CASSPGEGTEAFF
DNA: TGTGCCAGCTCACCAGGAGAAGGCACTGAAGCTTTCTTT

J: TRBJ2-5
V: TRBV5-5
size: -
D: TRBD1
CDR3: CASSEIQGAIETQYF
DNA: TGTGCCAGCAGCGAAATACAGGGGGCAATAGAGACCCAGTACTTC

J: TRBJ2-2
V: TRBV18
size: -
D: -
CDR3: CASSPTGSTGELFF
DNA: TGTGCCAGCTCACCAACAGGCTCAACCGGGGAGCTGTTTTTT

J: TRBJ2-1
V: TRBV10-2
size: few
D: TRBD1
CDR3: CASSRDRRLQAGFF
DNA: TGCGCCAGCAGTCGGGACAGAAGGCTTCAGGCCGGGTTCTTC